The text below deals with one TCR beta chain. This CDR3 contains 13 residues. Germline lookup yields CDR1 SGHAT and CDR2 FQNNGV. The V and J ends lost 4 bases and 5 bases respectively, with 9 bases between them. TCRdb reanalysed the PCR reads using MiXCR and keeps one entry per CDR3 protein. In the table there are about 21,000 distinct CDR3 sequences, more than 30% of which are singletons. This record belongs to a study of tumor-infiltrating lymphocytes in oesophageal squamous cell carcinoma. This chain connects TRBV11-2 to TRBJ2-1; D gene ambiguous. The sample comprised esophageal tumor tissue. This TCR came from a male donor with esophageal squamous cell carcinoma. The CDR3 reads CASSSGFHNEQFF. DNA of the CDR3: TGTGCCAGCAGCTCCGGGTTCCACAATGAGCAGTTCTTC.